Listed here are 30 T cell receptor beta chains from one sample, sequenced in a study of CD8 T cells in Susac syndrome. Random hexamers were used to reverse transcribe an amount of roughly 0.45 to 1 ug RNA. TCRdb independently ran MiXCR on the immunoSEQ multiplex PCR reads; one entry per CDR3 protein. The table has about 300,000 distinct CDR3 sequences, approximately 85% seen once. Sequenced input: CD8+ T cells from PBMCs. The receptors originated from a human donor with multiple sclerosis.

As for this clonotype: One junction end does not reproduce the germline sequence, and a read error may be involved. The gene calls are TRBV28 and TRBJ2-7, with 10 bases fitting TRBD1. CDR3 length equals 16 residues. CDR1 is MDHEN and CDR2 is SYDVKM in the germline V gene. The CDR3 sequence: CASSLPPGQGVYEQHF. CDR3 nucleotide sequence: TGTGCCAGCAGTCTACCCCCTGGACAGGGGGTCTACGAGCAGCACTTC.

The rearrangement links TRBV29-1 to TRBJ1-1, with D maybe TRBD1 (5 bases). V lost 4 bases to trimming and J lost 0 bases, with 18 bases between them. The CDR3 contains 16 residues. CDR1 and CDR2 (germline): SQVTM, ANQGSEA. The CDR3 reads CSVVLFLQGMNTEAFF. CDR3 nucleotides: TGCAGCGTTGTACTGTTTTTGCAGGGAATGAACACTGAAGCTTTCTTT.

The CDR3 region has the DNA TGCGCCAGCATAGCCCGGGGGGAGGGTGAAGCTTTCTTT. This encodes CASIARGEGEAFF. The chain is built from TRBV5-1 and TRBJ1-1; D perhaps matches TRBD1 (5 bases). The length of the CDR3 is 13 residues. V lost 6 bases and J lost 7, with 16 bases in between. Germline values: CDR1 SGHRS, CDR2 YFSETQ. Complete variable domain (other parts from reference TRBV5-1 and TRBJ1-1): KAGVTQTPRYLIKTRGQQVTLSCSPISGHRSVSWYQQTPGQGLQFLFEYFSETQRNKGNFPGRFSGRQFSNSRSEMNVSTLELGDSALYLCASIARGEGEAFFGQGTRLTVV.

The chain employs TRBV21-1 and TRBJ1-6; the D segment call TRBD1 is taken from the table without a DNA check. TRBV21-1 has pseudogene status. CDR3 length: 18 residues. As DNA, the CDR3 is TGTGCCATACTGACTCCCGGACAGACTTTCACCTATAATTCACCCCTCCACTTT. It translates to CAILTPGQTFTYNSPLHF.

This chain uses TRBV29-1 with TRBJ1-2, with D possibly matching TRBD1 (6 bases). Trimming shortened V by 7 bases and J by 0 bases, and 12 bases separated the two germline ends. Germline assignment: CDR1 SQVTM and CDR2 ANQGSEA. The CDR3 is made up of 13 amino acids. CDR3 DNA sequence: TGCAGCGCACGGACAGAAGCTAACTATGGCTACACCTTC. It is translated as CSARTEANYGYTF.

This chain uses TRBV20-1 with TRBJ2-7; D ambiguous. The CDR3 totals 13 residues. V gave up 7 bases and J gave up 4 bases, with 17 bases separating them. Germline CDR1 is DFQATT and CDR2 is SNEGSKA (reference sequence). The CDR3 protein is CSVSTSQEYEQYF. In DNA form, the CDR3 reads TGCAGTGTTTCCACATCGCAGGAGTACGAGCAGTACTTC.

The V call is TRBV20-1, the J call TRBJ2-5; 8 bases fit TRBD2. Trimming at V came to 3 bases and at J to 4 bases, leaving 10 bases not matched to a gene. The CDR3 extends over 15 amino acids. The germline gives CDR1 DFQATT, CDR2 SNEGSKA (reference sequence). CDR3 nucleotide sequence: TGCAGTGCTAGGGCTATAGTGAGCGGGAGAGAGACCCAGTACTTC. This encodes CSARAIVSGRETQYF.

J is TRBJ2-1 and V is TRBV24-1; possibly TRBD2 for D (6 bases). Germline CDR1 KGHDR, CDR2 SFDVKD. CDR3 size: 16 residues. With 4 bases removed from V and 2 bases from J, the gap between germline ends came to 14 bases. DNA for the CDR3: TGTGCCACCAGTGACGTCCTGACGGGAGCCTACAATGAGCAGTTCTTC. Residues: CATSDVLTGAYNEQFF.

The chain uses TRBV5-4 and TRBJ2-5; TRBD2 is a possible D gene (7 bases). The ends were cut back, 0 bases at V and 3 bases at J, with 12 bases in the middle. Germline CDR1 reads SGHNT; CDR2 reads YYREEE (reference sequence). This CDR3 is built from 15 residues. The DNA of the CDR3 is TGTGCCAGCAGCTTGGCCGGGGAGGGGGAAGAGACCCAGTACTTC. It is translated as CASSLAGEGEETQYF.

The chain combines TRBV11-2 with TRBJ2-5; D gene ambiguous. Germline V gene sequence: CDR1 SGHAT, CDR2 FQNNGV. With 6 bases removed from V and 5 bases from J, the gap between germline ends came to 10 bases. This CDR3 has 12 residues. The CDR3 is CASRPLGETQYF. CDR3 sequence (DNA): TGTGCCAGCAGGCCACTGGGGGAGACCCAGTACTTC.

DNA of the CDR3: TGTGCCAGCAGTGTACTTCGGGGCCAAGAGACCCAGTACTTC. The encoded protein is CASSVLRGQETQYF. V usage is TRBV28 and J usage is TRBJ2-5; D is perhaps TRBD2 (5 bases). Germline V lookup: CDR1 MDHEN, CDR2 SYDVKM. CDR3 length: 14 residues. Trimming removed 5 bases from V and 1 base from J, with 11 bases in between. Using reference TRBV28 and TRBJ2-5 for the parts outside the CDR3, the full variable domain is DVKVTQSSRYLVKRTGEKVFLECVQDMDHENMFWYRQDPGLGLRLIYFSYDVKMKEKGDIPEGYSVSREKKERFSLILESASTNQTSMYLCASSVLRGQETQYFGPGTRLLVL.

The chain joins TRBV29-1 to TRBJ1-2; possible D gene TRBD1, 5 bases. The CDR3 covers 15 residues. Germline V CDR1 and CDR2: SQVTM, ANQGSEA. V was pared by 2 bases and J by 4 bases, with 17 bases between. CDR3 sequence: CSVERRQGPSYGYTF. CDR3 nucleotides: TGCAGCGTTGAAAGGAGGCAGGGACCATCCTATGGCTACACCTTC.

This chain connects TRBV21-1 to TRBJ2-1; TRBD2 is the table's D call, not checked against the DNA. TRBV21-1 is a pseudogene. CDR3 length equals 15 residues. The CDR3 sequence: CASSKGTSGLNEQFF. DNA for the CDR3: TGTGCCAGCAGCAAAGGAACTAGCGGCCTGAATGAGCAGTTCTTC.

This clonotype has just a few counts. At one end the junction does not follow the germline gene, possibly because of a read error. The gene calls are TRBV7-7 and TRBJ2-3; the match to TRBD2 covers 10 bases. CDR1 and CDR2 (germline): SSHAT, FNYEAQ (reference sequence). This CDR3 region has 14 residues. Here the CDR3 reads CASSPGLAVDTQYF. CDR3 in DNA: TGTGCTAGCAGCCCCGGACTAGCGGTAGATACGCAGTATTTT.

The chain carries TRBV29-1 and TRBJ2-5; D not certain. V was clipped by 3 bases and J by 2 bases, with 7 bases between them. CDR3 length equals 12 residues. CDR1 is SQVTM, CDR2 ANQGSEA, per germline. Here the CDR3 DNA reads TGCAGCGTTGATCAGCTACAAGAGACCCAGTACTTC. Amino acid sequence: CSVDQLQETQYF.

J is TRBJ2-7 and V is TRBV7-2; 11 nucleotides agree with TRBD1. Germline V lookup: CDR1 SGHTA, CDR2 FQGNSA. Germline trimming cut 3 bases from V and 4 bases from J; bases unmatched to any gene: 5. This CDR3 spans 15 amino acids. CDR3 sequence: CASSFWTGGEYEQYF. The CDR3 coding sequence is TGTGCCAGCAGCTTTTGGACAGGGGGCGAATACGAGCAGTACTTC.

The chain uses TRBV14 and TRBJ1-3; D is perhaps TRBD1 (6 bases). V lost 1 base, J lost 3 bases, and 13 bases lay in between. Germline CDR1 and CDR2: SGHDN and FVKESK. The CDR3 has 16 residues. Here the CDR3 reads CASSQARDNGGNTIYF. DNA of the CDR3: TGTGCCAGCAGCCAAGCCCGGGACAACGGTGGAAACACCATATATTTT.

V is TRBV28 and J is TRBJ1-1; tentative D call: TRBD1 (6 bases). The CDR3 consists of 14 residues. The V and J ends lost 8 bases and 0 bases respectively, with 13 bases between them. CDR1 and CDR2 (germline): MDHEN, SYDVKM. CDR3 nucleotides: TGTGCCAGCCTGACAGGAACCATGAACACTGAAGCTTTCTTT. Protein product: CASLTGTMNTEAFF.

V usage is TRBV4-1 and J usage is TRBJ2-4; 9 bases align to TRBD1. The V gene's germline CDR1 is MGHRA and CDR2 YSYEKL. After removal of 3 bases from V and 9 bases from J, the junction contained 9 bases not matched to a gene. The CDR3 has 15 amino acids. CDR3 DNA sequence: TGCGCCAGCAGCCACAACCCCGGACAGGGGTTCATTCAGTACTTC. It encodes CASSHNPGQGFIQYF.

The chain couples TRBV6-1 to TRBJ1-2; 9 nucleotides agree with TRBD1. Per the germline V gene, CDR1 is MNHNS and CDR2 is SASEGT. V shed 1 base and J 6 bases; nucleotides not matched to a gene: 6. This CDR3 is built from 15 residues. CDR3 sequence: CASSEGPGTGNGYTF. CDR3 in DNA: TGTGCCAGCAGTGAAGGTCCCGGGACAGGGAATGGCTACACCTTC.

J is TRBJ2-7 and V is TRBV27; unclear D gene. V gave up 1 base and J gave up 6 bases, with 10 bases separating them. Germline assignment: CDR1 MNHEY and CDR2 SMNVEV (reference sequence). The CDR3 consists of 13 residues. CDR3 in DNA: TGTGCCAGCAGTTTATGGGCAGAGAGCGAGCAGTACTTC. Translation gives CASSLWAESEQYF.

This rearrangement joins TRBV25-1 to TRBJ2-1; 9 bases map to TRBD1. J gave up 5 bases and V 5 bases, and 10 bases lay outside the gene matches. The CDR3 has 16 residues. Looked up from germline, CDR1 is MGHDK and CDR2 is SYGVNS. The CDR3 protein is CASSPPAQGADNEQFF. Here the CDR3 DNA reads TGTGCCAGCAGTCCCCCGGCACAGGGGGCCGACAATGAGCAGTTCTTC.

The gene calls are TRBV5-6 and TRBJ2-1; D gene ambiguous. Germline CDR1 is SGHDT and CDR2 is YYEEEE. V was pared by 0 bases and J by 10 bases, with 11 bases between. The CDR3 has 13 residues. The CDR3 loop reads CASSLANSAEQFF. The CDR3 bases are TGTGCCAGCAGCTTGGCGAACAGTGCCGAGCAGTTCTTC.

The chain uses TRBV6-5 and TRBJ2-1, with D tentatively TRBD2 (6 bases). The germline V gene encodes CDR1 MNHEY and CDR2 SVGAGI. CDR3 length: 15 residues. The germline V and J ends were trimmed by 6 bases and 5 bases, with 17 bases remaining between them. The CDR3 loop reads CASRAGLAHNNEQFF. The CDR3 DNA sequence: TGTGCCAGCAGGGCAGGGCTAGCGCATAACAATGAGCAGTTCTTC.

This sequence joins TRBV6-5 and TRBJ1-2; 7 bases match TRBD1. Looked up from germline, CDR1 is MNHEY and CDR2 is SVGAGI. The J segment lost 4 bases and the V segment lost 2 bases, leaving 10 bases of the junction unmatched. The CDR3 is 16 amino acids. The CDR3 DNA reads as TGTGCCAGCAGTTACGCGGGACAGCGAGGCCCCTATGGCTACACCTTC. Protein product: CASSYAGQRGPYGYTF.

The chain employs TRBV4-3 and TRBJ1-5; D may be TRBD1 (5 bases). CDR3 length: 15 amino acids. Germline lookup yields CDR1 LGHNA and CDR2 YSLEER. V shed 0 bases and J shed 9 bases, with 15 bases lying between them. CDR3 DNA sequence: TGCGCCAGCAGCCAAGACGAGGACGGGGGATCGCCCCAGCATTTT. Translating gives CASSQDEDGGSPQHF.

V usage is TRBV3-1 and J usage is TRBJ2-1; 8 bases are a match to TRBD2. This CDR3 comprises 16 residues. Germline V CDR1 and CDR2: LGHDT, YNNKEL (reference sequence). V shed 0 bases, J shed 9 bases, and the junction held 10 bases outside the gene matches. The chain's CDR3 is CASSQDSSGSYSEQFF. In nucleotides, the CDR3 is TGTGCCAGCAGCCAAGATTCCAGCGGGAGTTATAGTGAGCAGTTCTTC.

V gene TRBV28 combines with J gene TRBJ2-7; 15 bases are shared with TRBD2. This CDR3 spans 14 amino acids. Germline loops: CDR1 MDHEN, CDR2 SYDVKM. After removal of 7 bases from V and 6 bases from J, the junction contained 4 bases not matched to a gene. The CDR3 sequence: CASTWTSGRGEQYF. CDR3 DNA sequence: TGTGCCAGCACCTGGACTAGCGGGAGGGGCGAGCAGTACTTC.

The chain combines TRBV2 with TRBJ2-7, with D possibly being TRBD2 (6 bases). Germline assignment: CDR1 SNHLY and CDR2 FYNNEI. Deletions cut 3 bases from V and 3 bases from J, with 15 bases between. CDR3 length: 15 residues. The CDR3 loop is CASSELGGKNYEQYF. The CDR3 DNA follows: TGTGCCAGCAGTGAGTTAGGAGGGAAGAACTACGAGCAGTACTTC.

The chain combines TRBV30 with TRBJ2-2; TRBD2 might be the D (5 bases). V was trimmed by 4 bases and J by 5 bases, leaving 8 bases between them. The length of the CDR3 is 12 residues. CDR1 and CDR2 from the germline V gene are GTSNPN and SVGIG (reference sequence). CDR3 sequence (DNA): TGTGCCTGGAAAGGACTGACCGGGGAGCTGTTTTTT. This sequence encodes CAWKGLTGELFF.